A single sample gave rise to the 31 T cell receptor beta chains below, sequenced in a study of cytomegalovirus exposure and HLA in healthy donors. Researchers ran the PCR with 60 Vbeta and 13 Jbeta primers. Sequenced by immunoSEQ multiplex PCR; TCRdb stores in-frame clones only, minus some. There are about 170,000 clones in the sample; 65% to 85% occur only once, and approximately 0.8% lies in the top ten. Sequenced sample: PBMCs. The receptors shown here come from a woman aged 18-35 years in good health and CMV-seronegative.

This clone was detected once. This rearrangement joins TRBV19 to TRBJ2-6, with unresolved D. Germline loops: CDR1 LNHDA, CDR2 SQIVND (reference sequence). This CDR3 comprises 14 residues. With 6 bases removed from V and 0 bases from J, the gap between germline ends came to 6 bases. CDR3: CASSQISGANVLTF. The CDR3 region has the DNA TGTGCCAGTAGCCAAATCTCTGGGGCCAACGTCCTGACTTTC.

The CDR3 loop is CASSLQQRWEAFF. Here the CDR3 DNA reads TGTGCCAGCAGTTTACAGCAGCGATGGGAAGCTTTCTTT. V gene TRBV28 combines with J gene TRBJ1-1; D is ambiguous. The germline V gene encodes CDR1 MDHEN and CDR2 SYDVKM. This CDR3 contains 13 residues. V was pared by 2 bases and J by 8 bases, with 12 bases between. Using reference TRBV28 and TRBJ1-1 for the parts outside the CDR3, the full variable domain is DVKVTQSSRYLVKRTGEKVFLECVQDMDHENMFWYRQDPGLGLRLIYFSYDVKMKEKGDIPEGYSVSREKKERFSLILESASTNQTSMYLCASSLQQRWEAFFGQGTRLTVV.

V is TRBV7-3 and J is TRBJ2-5; 10 nucleotides line up with TRBD2. CDR1 is SGHTA and CDR2 is FQGTGA in the germline V gene. The V segment lost 5 bases and the J segment 2 bases; nucleotides outside the gene matches: 8. This CDR3 is 16 amino acids long. The CDR3 loop is CASSPSAGGRQETQYF. DNA of the CDR3: TGTGCCAGCAGCCCATCAGCGGGAGGGCGACAAGAGACCCAGTACTTC.

This chain uses TRBV11-2 with TRBJ2-1; 12 nucleotides line up with TRBD2. This CDR3 spans 17 amino acids. Germline V gives CDR1 SGHAT, CDR2 FQNNGV. V gave up 5 bases and J gave up 0 bases; unmatched junction bases: 5. CDR3 sequence reads: CASSPGLAGRSYNEQFF. As DNA, the CDR3 is TGTGCCAGCAGCCCAGGACTAGCGGGACGCTCCTACAATGAGCAGTTCTTC.

The sample holds one count of this clone. V is TRBV19 and J is TRBJ2-7; 9 positions match TRBD1. J lost 4 bases, V lost 4 bases, and 8 bases had no gene match. The CDR3 extends over 15 amino acids. Looked up from germline, CDR1 is LNHDA and CDR2 is SQIVND (reference sequence). The CDR3 DNA is TGTGCCAGTAGTAGCCCCCGGGACAGGGATTACGAGCAGTACTTC. Amino acids: CASSSPRDRDYEQYF.

The chain is built from TRBV18 and TRBJ2-3, with TRBD1 identical over 10 bases. The CDR3 is 14 residues long. V shed 3 bases, J shed 5 bases, and the junction held 2 bases outside the gene matches. Germline V gives CDR1 KGHSH, CDR2 LQKENI. The CDR3 loop is CASSPGQGQDTQYF. Written as DNA, the CDR3 is TGTGCCAGCTCACCGGGACAGGGGCAAGATACGCAGTATTTT.

This sequence joins TRBV28 and TRBJ2-7, with 8 bases aligning to TRBD2. CDR1 is MDHEN and CDR2 is SYDVKM in the germline V gene. The CDR3 is made up of 13 amino acids. V lost 7 bases, J lost 2 bases, and 4 bases stayed unmatched. The CDR3 region has the DNA TGTGCCAGCACACTCGGGAGGGCCTACGAGCAGTACTTC. Translated, it gives CASTLGRAYEQYF.

The genes are TRBV7-2 and TRBJ2-3, with 11 positions matching TRBD2. Germline CDR1 is SGHTA and CDR2 is FQGNSA. Germline trimming cut 1 base from V and 8 bases from J; bases unmatched to any gene: 2. There are 14 residues in the CDR3. CDR3 region: CASSLGTSGSTQYF. CDR3 nucleotide sequence: TGTGCCAGCAGCTTAGGTACTAGCGGGAGTACGCAGTATTTT.

This clone was observed once. The rearrangement links TRBV7-6 to TRBJ1-2, with TRBD1 identical over 8 bases. V was clipped by 4 bases and J by 7 bases; unmatched bases: 5. Germline CDR1 and CDR2: SGHVS and FNYEAQ. There are 13 residues in the CDR3. Here the CDR3 reads CASSSDRDSGYTF. The CDR3, as DNA: TGTGCCAGCAGCTCGGACAGGGACAGTGGCTACACCTTC.

This clone appeared a single time. This chain joins TRBV7-9 and TRBJ2-5; D perhaps matches TRBD1 (5 bases). Germline lookup yields CDR1 SEHNR and CDR2 FQNEAQ (reference sequence). There are 15 residues in the CDR3. V was shortened by 4 bases and J by 3 bases, with 15 bases between the two germline ends. The CDR3: CASSYRGTGEETQYF. As DNA, the CDR3 is TGTGCCAGCAGCTACCGTGGAACAGGAGAAGAGACCCAGTACTTC.

This rearrangement joins TRBV28 to TRBJ2-6; 13 positions agree with TRBD2. The length of the CDR3 is 21 residues. CDR1 and CDR2 (germline): MDHEN, SYDVKM. Trimming cost V 10 bases and J 4 bases; bases outside gene matches: 22. CDR3 residues: CATRPRTSGRRHLSGANVLTF. The CDR3 bases are TGTGCCACACGCCCGAGGACTAGCGGGAGAAGGCATCTATCCGGGGCCAACGTCCTGACTTTC. The variable domain in full, completed from reference TRBV28 and TRBJ2-6, reads DVKVTQSSRYLVKRTGEKVFLECVQDMDHENMFWYRQDPGLGLRLIYFSYDVKMKEKGDIPEGYSVSREKKERFSLILESASTNQTSMYLCATRPRTSGRRHLSGANVLTFGAGSRLTVL.

V is TRBV28 and J is TRBJ2-1; maybe TRBD1 (5 bases). From germline, CDR1 is MDHEN and CDR2 SYDVKM. Between the trimmed V and J ends, which lost 2 bases and 6 bases, there was a span of 11 bases. This CDR3 has 14 residues. This chain's CDR3 is CASSLIQGINEQFF. The CDR3 DNA reads as TGTGCCAGCAGTTTAATCCAGGGTATCAATGAGCAGTTCTTC.

The chain uses TRBV19 and TRBJ1-1; D remains unclear. V lost 3 bases and J lost 4, with 6 bases in between. The CDR3 contains 12 residues. Germline CDR1 and CDR2: LNHDA and SQIVND (reference sequence). This chain's CDR3 is CASSIPGTEAFF. The CDR3 nucleotides read TGTGCCAGTAGTATCCCAGGCACTGAAGCTTTCTTT.

This chain links TRBV6-5 with TRBJ2-1; TRBD1 might be the D (9 bases). The CDR3 contains 15 residues. Looked up from germline, CDR1 is MNHEY and CDR2 is SVGAGI. Trimming pared 10 bases from V and 8 bases from J, leaving 24 bases between. The CDR3 is CATTGGGTGIHEQFF. As DNA, the CDR3 is TGTGCCACCACAGGCGGGGGGACAGGGATACATGAGCAGTTCTTC.

V is TRBV9 and J is TRBJ2-3, with 7 bases identical to TRBD2. Trimming cost V 0 bases and J 2 bases; bases outside gene matches: 3. CDR1 and CDR2 (germline): SGDLS, YYNGEE. CDR3 length: 15 residues. The CDR3 loop is CASSVGSGYTDTQYF. In nucleotides, the CDR3 is TGTGCCAGCAGCGTAGGTAGCGGGTACACAGATACGCAGTATTTT.

J is TRBJ1-1 and V is TRBV5-4, with TRBD1 identical over 7 bases. The ends lost 0 bases at V and 10 bases at J; junction bases unmatched: 12. The CDR3 spans 15 residues. Per the germline V gene, CDR1 is SGHNT and CDR2 is YYREEE (reference sequence). The CDR3 DNA is TGTGCCAGCAGCTTGGTTGGGTTCAGGGACAGACGAGCTTTCTTT. Translating it yields CASSLVGFRDRRAFF.

The chain has TRBV7-9 and TRBJ2-5, with 9 bases fitting TRBD2. The germline CDR1 and CDR2 sequences are SEHNR and FQNEAQ (reference sequence). The V and J ends lost 5 bases and 1 base, in that order; junction bases with no gene match: 5. This CDR3 has 15 residues. In DNA form, the CDR3 reads TGTGCCAGCAGCCGCCTGACTAGCGGCCAAGAGACCCAGTACTTC. It translates to CASSRLTSGQETQYF.

The chain recombines TRBV5-6 with TRBJ2-5, with D unresolved. The J call is in doubt because the DNA end fits TRBJ2-7 better. Germline CDR1 is SGHDT and CDR2 is YYEEEE. CDR3 length: 14 residues. The CDR3 DNA reads as TGTGCCAGCAGCTTGGTACAGAAAGAATACGAGCAGTACTTC. Translated: CASSLVQKEYEQYF.

The chain combines TRBV14 with TRBJ2-2; 8 bases line up with TRBD1. The CDR3 runs to 15 residues. V shed 4 bases and J 4 bases; nucleotides not matched to a gene: 5. Germline loops: CDR1 SGHDN, CDR2 FVKESK. The CDR3 DNA sequence: TGTGCCAGCAGCCTTCGACAGGGGCGCACCGGGGAGCTGTTTTTT. Its protein product is CASSLRQGRTGELFF.

This chain joins TRBV27 and TRBJ2-5, with D perhaps matching TRBD1 (6 bases). TRBJ2-7 matches the DNA end more closely, so the J call is doubtful. This CDR3 is 13 amino acids long. CDR1 is MNHEY, CDR2 SMNVEV, per germline (reference sequence). The CDR3 DNA reads TGTGCCAGCAGTTTTGGGGACACCTACGAGCAGTACTTC. This gives the protein CASSFGDTYEQYF.

The chain carries TRBV5-6 and TRBJ2-7; D ambiguous. Trimming left V 2 bases short and J 2 bases short, with 14 bases between. The CDR3 is 15 residues long. CDR1 and CDR2 from the germline V gene are SGHDT and YYEEEE. The CDR3 nucleotides read TGTGCCAGCAGCTTCACGTCTAAGTCTGCCTACGAGCAGTACTTC. It yields the protein CASSFTSKSAYEQYF.

This clone was seen just once. This sequence joins TRBV28 and TRBJ2-7, with 8 bases identical to TRBD1. CDR3 length equals 12 residues. J was trimmed by 13 bases and V by 6 bases; bases with no gene match: 11. The germline V gene has CDR1 MDHEN and CDR2 SYDVKM. The CDR3 here is CASSPGVAGGYF. CDR3 nucleotides: TGTGCCAGCAGCCCAGGGGTCGCAGGGGGCTACTTC.

V and J are TRBV7-2 and TRBJ2-2; D uncertain. The germline V and J ends were trimmed by 3 bases and 1 base, with 3 bases remaining between them. The CDR3 runs 13 residues. Germline CDR1 reads SGHTA; CDR2 reads FQGNSA. CDR3 bases: TGTGCCAGCAGCTTCAAGAACACCGGGGAGCTGTTTTTT. Protein sequence: CASSFKNTGELFF.

The chain employs TRBV15 and TRBJ2-7, with D possibly being TRBD2 (6 bases). The CDR3 consists of 17 residues. CDR1 is LNHNV and CDR2 is YYDKDF in the germline V gene (reference sequence). The V end lost 5 bases, the J end lost 1 base, and 21 bases lay between the germline ends. CDR3: CATSPREGLKGSYEQYF. The DNA of the CDR3 is TGTGCCACCAGCCCCCGGGAAGGACTAAAGGGGTCCTACGAGCAGTACTTC.

V and J are TRBV6-6 and TRBJ2-5; unclear D gene. The V gene lost 2 bases and the J gene lost 5 bases, with 3 bases spanning the gap. The CDR3 has 11 amino acids. Germline assignment: CDR1 MNHNY and CDR2 SVGAGI (reference sequence). CDR3 sequence (DNA): TGTGCCAGCAGTTACCGGGAGACCCAGTACTTC. Its protein product is CASSYRETQYF.

The V and J genes are TRBV30 and TRBJ2-2, with D tentatively TRBD2 (6 bases). The CDR3 is made up of 14 amino acids. Per germline, CDR1 GTSNPN and CDR2 SVGIG (reference sequence). V lost 5 bases and J 5 bases, leaving 15 bases between the germline ends. The CDR3 nucleotides read TGTGCCTGGGACCAGGGAGGAGGGACCGGGGAGCTGTTTTTT. Its translation is CAWDQGGGTGELFF.

The chain employs TRBV5-1 and TRBJ2-3; 8 bases are a match to TRBD1. After removal of 4 bases from V and 4 bases from J, the junction contained 11 bases not matched to a gene. This CDR3 spans 16 amino acids. Looked up from germline, CDR1 is SGHRS and CDR2 is YFSETQ. The CDR3 DNA reads TGCGCCAGCAGCGATCAGGGGGCAGGTCCATCAGATACGCAGTATTTT. Residues: CASSDQGAGPSDTQYF.

This clone was counted only a few times. The chain joins TRBV21-1 to TRBJ2-5; the table gives TRBD2 as D, unverified against the DNA. TRBV21-1 is marked as a pseudogene. The CDR3 has 14 amino acids. The CDR3 nucleotides are TGTGCCAGCAGCAAATACCTGGGAGGCGGGACCCAGTACTTC. Its translation is CASSKYLGGGTQYF.

This clone was seen more than once but under ten times. This sequence joins TRBV4-3 and TRBJ2-6; D gene unclear. The CDR3 extends over 15 amino acids. The germline CDR1 and CDR2 sequences are LGHNA and YSLEER. V was trimmed by 1 base and J by 0 bases, leaving 4 bases between them. The CDR3 DNA reads as TGCGCCAGCAGCCAAGTCGGCTCTGGGGCCAACGTCCTGACTTTC. Amino acid sequence: CASSQVGSGANVLTF.

The chain joins TRBV5-1 to TRBJ2-1; 8 nucleotides match TRBD2. The ends lost 4 bases at V and 8 bases at J; junction bases unmatched: 11. The germline V gene has CDR1 SGHRS and CDR2 YFSETQ. The CDR3 totals 15 residues. CDR3 in DNA: TGCGCCAGCAGCACCGGGACTAGTAATTTATATGAGCAGTTCTTC. This codes for CASSTGTSNLYEQFF. Using reference TRBV5-1 and TRBJ2-1 for the parts outside the CDR3, the full variable domain is KAGVTQTPRYLIKTRGQQVTLSCSPISGHRSVSWYQQTPGQGLQFLFEYFSETQRNKGNFPGRFSGRQFSNSRSEMNVSTLELGDSALYLCASSTGTSNLYEQFFGPGTRLTVL.

This clone came up a few times. This rearrangement joins TRBV6-5 to TRBJ2-7; 9 nucleotides line up with TRBD2. The CDR3 sequence is 14 residues long. After removal of 5 bases from V and 4 bases from J, the junction contained 6 bases not matched to a gene. In germline, CDR1 is MNHEY, CDR2 SVGAGI. In DNA, the CDR3 is TGTGCCAGCAGTCGAGCGGGAGGAGCGTACGAGCAGTACTTC. It translates to CASSRAGGAYEQYF.